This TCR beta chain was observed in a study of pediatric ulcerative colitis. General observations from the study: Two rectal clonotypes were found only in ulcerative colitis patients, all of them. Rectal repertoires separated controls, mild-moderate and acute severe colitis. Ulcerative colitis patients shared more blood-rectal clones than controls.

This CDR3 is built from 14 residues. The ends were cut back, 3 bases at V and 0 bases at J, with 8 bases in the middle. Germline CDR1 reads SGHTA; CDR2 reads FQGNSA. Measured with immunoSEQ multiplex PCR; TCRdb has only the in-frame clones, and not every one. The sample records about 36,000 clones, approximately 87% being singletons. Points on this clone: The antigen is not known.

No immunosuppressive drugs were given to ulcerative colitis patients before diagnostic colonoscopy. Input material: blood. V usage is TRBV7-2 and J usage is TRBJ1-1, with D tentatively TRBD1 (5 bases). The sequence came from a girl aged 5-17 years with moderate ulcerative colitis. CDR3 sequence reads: CASSFDRLNTEAFF. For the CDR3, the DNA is TGTGCCAGCAGCTTTGACAGACTGAACACTGAAGCTTTCTTT.